The rows below give T cell receptor beta chains drawn from one sample of a study of T cells after yellow fever vaccination. TCRdb ran MiXCR on the 5' RACE reads and lists one entry per CDR3 protein. The sample contains 250,000 to 300,000 distinct CDR3 sequences, 7.5% to 9% of which appear only once. Sequences were derived from CD4+ T cells sorted from PBMCs, sampled 5 days after the yellow fever booster vaccination. Receptor source: a man aged 18-30 years who received the YFV17D yellow fever vaccine. CDR3s include the opening cysteine and the closing phenylalanine or tryptophan. A D gene is named only where the DNA matches it firmly. Clone size is not always given. Where it is, it says once, few, many or a class for expanded clones.

v_gene: TRBV27; len: 14; abundance: -; d_gene: -; j_gene: TRBJ1-2; CDR3aa: CASSPYDRPYGYTF; CDR3nt: TGTGCCAGCAGTCCATACGACAGGCCCTATGGCTACACCTTC
v_gene: TRBV30; len: 13; abundance: -; d_gene: TRBD1; j_gene: TRBJ1-1; CDR3aa: CAWKGQGATEAFF; CDR3nt: TGTGCCTGGAAAGGACAGGGGGCCACTGAAGCTTTCTTT
v_gene: TRBV6-6; len: 16; abundance: -; d_gene: -; j_gene: TRBJ1-5; CDR3aa: CASIQKSRYPWEPQHF; CDR3nt: TGTGCCAGCATTCAGAAGAGCAGGTACCCCTGGGAGCCCCAGCATTTT
v_gene: TRBV5-1; len: 13; abundance: many; d_gene: -; j_gene: TRBJ2-2; CDR3aa: CASCIQGPGELFF; CDR3nt: TGCGCCAGCTGCATACAGGGCCCCGGGGAGCTGTTTTTT
v_gene: TRBV25-1; len: 15; abundance: few; d_gene: -; j_gene: TRBJ1-6; CDR3aa: CASSLYYPPNSPLHF; CDR3nt: TGTGCCAGCAGTTTATACTACCCTCCAAATTCACCCCTCCACTTT
v_gene: TRBV12-3/TRBV12-4; len: 14; abundance: few; d_gene: TRBD1; j_gene: TRBJ1-4; CDR3aa: CASSPRDRNEKLFF; CDR3nt: TGTGCCAGCAGTCCCCGGGACAGGAATGAAAAACTGTTTTTT
v_gene: TRBV5-1; len: 12; abundance: -; d_gene: -; j_gene: TRBJ2-3; CDR3aa: CASSLAEDTQYF; CDR3nt: TGCGCCAGCAGCTTGGCCGAAGATACGCAGTATTTT
v_gene: TRBV5-1; len: 14; abundance: few; d_gene: -; j_gene: TRBJ1-2; CDR3aa: CASSSLGLIDGYTF; CDR3nt: TGCGCCAGCAGCTCACTCGGACTTATCGATGGCTACACCTTC
v_gene: TRBV20-1; len: 15; abundance: -; d_gene: TRBD1; j_gene: TRBJ1-4; CDR3aa: CSAPDPRDRVEKLFF; CDR3nt: TGCAGTGCTCCCGACCCCCGGGACAGGGTTGAAAAACTGTTTTTT
v_gene: TRBV12-3/TRBV12-4; len: 13; abundance: few; d_gene: -; j_gene: TRBJ2-1; CDR3aa: CASTGPPGDEQFF; CDR3nt: TGTGCCAGCACTGGACCCCCGGGGGATGAGCAGTTCTTC
v_gene: TRBV6-5; len: 15; abundance: -; d_gene: -; j_gene: TRBJ1-1; CDR3aa: CASSYGGSRNTEAFF; CDR3nt: TGTGCCAGCAGTTACGGGGGCAGTCGGAACACTGAAGCTTTCTTT
v_gene: TRBV6-5; len: 17; abundance: few; d_gene: -; j_gene: TRBJ2-1; CDR3aa: CASSYHPPGASYNEQFF; CDR3nt: TGTGCCAGCAGTTACCACCCACCGGGGGCGTCCTACAATGAGCAGTTCTTC
v_gene: TRBV12-3/TRBV12-4; len: 15; abundance: few; d_gene: -; j_gene: TRBJ1-1; CDR3aa: CASSLGQPSATEAFF; CDR3nt: TGTGCCAGCAGTTTGGGGCAACCTTCCGCCACTGAAGCTTTCTTT
v_gene: TRBV29-1; len: 11; abundance: few; d_gene: -; j_gene: TRBJ1-2; CDR3aa: CSVDRKYGYTF; CDR3nt: TGCAGCGTTGACCGTAAATATGGCTACACCTTC
v_gene: TRBV4-1; len: 14; abundance: few; d_gene: TRBD1; j_gene: TRBJ1-4; CDR3aa: CASSRDRVNEKLFF; CDR3nt: TGCGCCAGCAGCCGGGACAGGGTTAATGAAAAACTGTTTTTT
v_gene: TRBV6-5; len: 15; abundance: -; d_gene: -; j_gene: TRBJ2-2; CDR3aa: CASSYSSGFTGELFF; CDR3nt: TGTGCCAGCAGTTACTCGTCAGGGTTCACCGGGGAGCTGTTTTTT
v_gene: TRBV5-1; len: 12; abundance: many; d_gene: -; j_gene: TRBJ2-1; CDR3aa: CASSYDPGEQFF; CDR3nt: TGCGCCAGCAGCTACGACCCGGGGGAGCAGTTCTTC
v_gene: TRBV2; len: 14; abundance: -; d_gene: TRBD1; j_gene: TRBJ2-7; CDR3aa: CASSRDRGIGEQYF; CDR3nt: TGTGCCAGCAGCCGGGACAGGGGGATCGGCGAGCAGTACTTC
v_gene: TRBV4-2; len: 16; abundance: few; d_gene: -; j_gene: TRBJ1-6; CDR3aa: CASSQGDEAIGSPLHF; CDR3nt: TGTGCCAGCAGCCAAGGGGACGAGGCTATCGGTTCACCCCTCCACTTT
v_gene: TRBV2; len: 17; abundance: many; d_gene: TRBD1; j_gene: TRBJ2-7; CDR3aa: CASSAGQGYSWSYEQYF; CDR3nt: TGTGCCAGCAGCGCGGGACAGGGGTATTCCTGGTCCTACGAGCAGTACTTC
v_gene: TRBV12-3/TRBV12-4; len: 14; abundance: many; d_gene: TRBD1; j_gene: TRBJ2-1; CDR3aa: CASARDRGRDEQFF; CDR3nt: TGTGCCAGCGCTCGGGACAGGGGGCGGGATGAGCAGTTCTTC
v_gene: TRBV5-1; len: 14; abundance: -; d_gene: TRBD1; j_gene: TRBJ2-5; CDR3aa: CASSSRTGEETQYF; CDR3nt: TGCGCCAGCAGCAGCAGGACAGGGGAAGAGACCCAGTACTTC
v_gene: TRBV7-2; len: 15; abundance: many; d_gene: TRBD1; j_gene: TRBJ2-2; CDR3aa: CASRTGTGNTGELFF; CDR3nt: TGTGCCAGCAGGACCGGGACAGGGAACACCGGGGAGCTGTTTTTT
v_gene: TRBV20-1; len: 13; abundance: few; d_gene: -; j_gene: TRBJ1-5; CDR3aa: CSALRRVGQPQHF; CDR3nt: TGCAGTGCCCTGCGGAGGGTCGGGCAGCCCCAGCATTTT
v_gene: TRBV7-9; len: 16; abundance: -; d_gene: TRBD2; j_gene: TRBJ2-3; CDR3aa: CAIDSPGTSGTDTQYF; CDR3nt: TGTGCCATCGACTCGCCTGGGACTAGCGGCACAGATACGCAGTATTTT
v_gene: TRBV4-1; len: 15; abundance: few; d_gene: -; j_gene: TRBJ1-1; CDR3aa: CASSQQKRGNTEAFF; CDR3nt: TGCGCCAGCAGCCAACAAAAGCGGGGGAACACTGAAGCTTTCTTT
v_gene: TRBV7-2; len: 13; abundance: -; d_gene: -; j_gene: TRBJ2-4; CDR3aa: CASSLSEENIQYF; CDR3nt: TGTGCCAGCAGCTTATCCGAGGAAAACATTCAGTACTTC
v_gene: TRBV6-5; len: 15; abundance: few; d_gene: -; j_gene: TRBJ2-3; CDR3aa: CASSYSQGDTDTQYF; CDR3nt: TGTGCCAGCAGTTACTCGCAGGGAGACACAGATACGCAGTATTTT
v_gene: TRBV12-3/TRBV12-4; len: 14; abundance: -; d_gene: -; j_gene: TRBJ1-5; CDR3aa: CASAPQDSNQPQHF; CDR3nt: TGTGCCAGCGCCCCCCAGGATAGCAATCAGCCCCAGCATTTT
v_gene: TRBV11-3; len: 13; abundance: few; d_gene: TRBD2; j_gene: TRBJ2-2; CDR3aa: CASSSGGAGELFF; CDR3nt: TGTGCCAGCAGCTCGGGAGGGGCCGGGGAGCTGTTTTTT
v_gene: TRBV9; len: 15; abundance: once; d_gene: -; j_gene: TRBJ2-3; CDR3aa: CASSVGVGGTDTQYF; CDR3nt: TGTGCCAGCAGCGTAGGAGTTGGTGGTACAGATACGCAGTATTTT
v_gene: TRBV4-3; len: 18; abundance: few; d_gene: TRBD1; j_gene: TRBJ2-5; CDR3aa: CASSQATSLGTVFETQYF; CDR3nt: TGCGCCAGCAGCCAAGCCACATCCCTTGGGACAGTCTTTGAGACCCAGTACTTC
v_gene: TRBV2; len: 14; abundance: few; d_gene: -; j_gene: TRBJ2-1; CDR3aa: CASRIGGVYNEQFF; CDR3nt: TGTGCCAGCAGAATCGGGGGAGTCTACAATGAGCAGTTCTTC
v_gene: TRBV20-1; len: 12; abundance: many; d_gene: -; j_gene: TRBJ2-2; CDR3aa: CSASRGTGELFF; CDR3nt: TGCAGTGCTAGTCGCGGTACCGGGGAGCTGTTTTTT
v_gene: TRBV5-1; len: 15; abundance: few; d_gene: -; j_gene: TRBJ1-2; CDR3aa: CASSLDSGQFYGYTF; CDR3nt: TGCGCCAGCAGCTTGGACAGCGGCCAGTTCTATGGCTACACCTTC
v_gene: TRBV12-3/TRBV12-4; len: 18; abundance: many; d_gene: -; j_gene: TRBJ2-7; CDR3aa: CASSLASRDPGDPYEQYF; CDR3nt: TGTGCCAGCAGTTTAGCGTCCAGGGACCCGGGGGATCCCTACGAGCAGTACTTC
v_gene: TRBV20-1; len: 12; abundance: -; d_gene: -; j_gene: TRBJ1-5; CDR3aa: CSARQGLQPQHF; CDR3nt: TGCAGTGCTAGACAGGGTTTACAGCCCCAGCATTTT
v_gene: TRBV9; len: 17; abundance: once; d_gene: TRBD1; j_gene: TRBJ2-2; CDR3aa: CASSPTGFRRLPGELFF; CDR3nt: TGTGCCAGCAGCCCGACAGGGTTCAGACGTCTTCCCGGGGAGCTGTTTTTT
v_gene: TRBV20-1; len: 16; abundance: -; d_gene: -; j_gene: TRBJ2-7; CDR3aa: CSATSAQGYSRNEQYF; CDR3nt: TGCAGTGCAACCTCAGCACAGGGATATAGTCGGAACGAGCAGTACTTC
v_gene: TRBV11-2; len: 16; abundance: -; d_gene: TRBD2; j_gene: TRBJ2-3; CDR3aa: CASSLLAGVPTDTQYF; CDR3nt: TGTGCCAGCAGCTTATTAGCGGGGGTCCCCACAGATACGCAGTATTTT
v_gene: TRBV30; len: 13; abundance: few; d_gene: -; j_gene: TRBJ2-3; CDR3aa: CAWSPGGAGAQYF; CDR3nt: TGTGCCTGGAGTCCAGGGGGCGCGGGAGCGCAGTATTTT
v_gene: TRBV10-3; len: 12; abundance: -; d_gene: -; j_gene: TRBJ2-7; CDR3aa: CAISGDTYEQYF; CDR3nt: TGTGCCATCAGTGGGGATACCTACGAGCAGTACTTC
v_gene: TRBV20-1; len: 14; abundance: many; d_gene: TRBD2; j_gene: TRBJ2-5; CDR3aa: CSARARGGRETQYF; CDR3nt: TGCAGTGCTAGAGCACGGGGGGGCCGCGAGACCCAGTACTTC
v_gene: TRBV2; len: 13; abundance: -; d_gene: -; j_gene: TRBJ1-6; CDR3aa: CASQTFHNSPLHF; CDR3nt: TGTGCCAGCCAGACATTCCATAATTCACCCCTCCACTTT
v_gene: TRBV4-2; len: 17; abundance: many; d_gene: -; j_gene: TRBJ1-3; CDR3aa: CASSQDLRQVSGNTIYF; CDR3nt: TGTGCCAGCAGCCAAGATCTCAGACAGGTCTCTGGAAACACCATATATTTT